The rows below give T cell receptor beta chains drawn from one sample of a study of T-cell reconstitution after alpha-beta-depleted transplantation in children. TCRdb redid the calling of the PCR reads with MiXCR, one entry per CDR3 protein. The sample comprises around 440,000 distinct CDR3 sequences, approximately 10% of which are singletons, and around 2% rests with the top ten. Sequenced material: PBMCs, taken before TCRalphabeta/CD19-depleted stem cell transplant. Every receptor here comes from a child aged 2-15 years with inherited bone marrow failure, due to receive a stem cell transplant. The CDR3 runs from the conserved cysteine through the conserved F or W. The D gene is left open where the match is weak. Where a row states a size, it is once, few, many or the class of an expanded clone; other rows omit it.

CDR3 DNA	CDR3 protein	V gene	J gene	clone size	D gene
TGTGCCAGCAGCCAAGATTTAAACTCCGGGGAGCTGTTTTTT	CASSQDLNSGELFF	TRBV3-1	TRBJ2-2	many	.
TGTGCCAGCAGCCAAGTTATCTCCAATGAGCAGTTCTTC	CASSQVISNEQFF	TRBV3-1	TRBJ2-1	few	.
TGTGCCAGCAGCCGACTAGCGGGAGGCCCCGAGCAGTTCTTC	CASSRLAGGPEQFF	TRBV11-2	TRBJ2-1	few	TRBD2
TGCAGTGCTAGTCGGACGGTGGACTACGAGCAGTACTTC	CSASRTVDYEQYF	TRBV20-1	TRBJ2-7	.	.
TGTGCCACCCATAAACAGGGGCCCTCCTACGAGCAGTACTTC	CATHKQGPSYEQYF	TRBV15	TRBJ2-7	many	TRBD1
TGCAGTGCTAGTGGACAGGGAACCGTCTCAGGGGCCAACGTCCTGACTTTC	CSASGQGTVSGANVLTF	TRBV20-1	TRBJ2-6	many	TRBD1
TGTGCCAGCAGTTCACGGACCCCATTTCGCAATCAGCCCCAGCATTTT	CASSSRTPFRNQPQHF	TRBV12-3/TRBV12-4	TRBJ1-5	.	.
TGCAGTGCCACGGGACACGTCCGTACCTACGAGCAGTACTTC	CSATGHVRTYEQYF	TRBV20-1	TRBJ2-7	many	.
TGCGCCAGCAGCTTCCAAACCGGGGATGGCTACACCTTC	CASSFQTGDGYTF	TRBV5-1	TRBJ1-2	many	.
TGTGCCAGCAGTTACTCGATAGTCGGAGGGGGTCAAGAGACCCAGTACTTC	CASSYSIVGGGQETQYF	TRBV6-5	TRBJ2-5	many	.
TGTGCCAGCAGCTTGTCGGCTAGTGATGAGCAGTTCTTC	CASSLSASDEQFF	TRBV5-4	TRBJ2-1	many	.
TGCAGCGCCATCATGGGAACCTCACCCCTCCACTTT	CSAIMGTSPLHF	TRBV20-1	TRBJ1-6	many	.
TGTGCCAGCAGCTTAGTGCAGGGGCGGACTGAAGCTTTCTTT	CASSLVQGRTEAFF	TRBV7-9	TRBJ1-1	many	.
TGCGCCAGCAGTCCTCTAGAGGGACACACAGATACGCAGTATTTT	CASSPLEGHTDTQYF	TRBV4-3	TRBJ2-3	many	.
TGTGCCAGCAGTGAATGGGGGGCAGTTACCGGGGAGCTGTTTTTT	CASSEWGAVTGELFF	TRBV25-1	TRBJ2-2	many	.
TGCGCCAGCAGCCCGGGCCCTAGCTGGACGCGCGATGAGCAGTTCTTC	CASSPGPSWTRDEQFF	TRBV5-1	TRBJ2-1	many	.
TGTGCCAGCAGTTACCCGGGGGGGAGCTCCTACGAGCAGTACTTC	CASSYPGGSSYEQYF	TRBV28	TRBJ2-7	many	TRBD2
TGTGCCATCAGTGGCTCTCATAGCAATCAGCCCCAGCATTTT	CAISGSHSNQPQHF	TRBV10-3	TRBJ1-5	many	.
TGCGCCAGCAGCTTCAGACTAGCGGGAGGCAATGAGCAGATCTTC	CASSFRLAGGNEQIF	TRBV5-1	TRBJ2-1	.	TRBD2
TGTGCCAGCAGCCAAGGACCCACGGAATCACTCGGATTCTACGAGCAGTACTTC	CASSQGPTESLGFYEQYF	TRBV11-1	TRBJ2-7	many	.
TGCGCCAGCAGCTTGGCCGGCCAAATCTACGAGCAGTACTTC	CASSLAGQIYEQYF	TRBV5-1	TRBJ2-7	few	.
TGTGCCAGCAGGCCGACAGGGGTCTACGAGCAGTACTTC	CASRPTGVYEQYF	TRBV28	TRBJ2-7	many	TRBD1
TGTGCCAGCAGTTCCCGCTGGGGCGGCGCAGATACGCAGTATTTT	CASSSRWGGADTQYF	TRBV12-3/TRBV12-4	TRBJ2-3	many	.
TGTGCCAGCAGCTGGGACAGATACACAGATACGCAGTATTTT	CASSWDRYTDTQYF	TRBV7-9	TRBJ2-3	many	TRBD1
TGTGCCAGCAGCGCGGGCGTCATCACTGAAGCTTTCTTT	CASSAGVITEAFF	TRBV7-9	TRBJ1-1	few	.
TGTGCGACGGAGGAAGGGGCCTACGAGCAGTACTTC	CATEEGAYEQYF	TRBV7-9	TRBJ2-7	few	.
TGTGCAAGTCGCTTAGAGAACGACAGGGGAAGGACATTCGGGCAGTTCTTC	CASRLENDRGRTFGQFF	TRBV12-2	TRBJ2-1	.	.
TGTGCCAGCAGCCCAACTAGCTTCAGCTCCTACAATGAGCAGTTCTTC	CASSPTSFSSYNEQFF	TRBV27	TRBJ2-1	many	.
TGTGCCAGCCGGTCAGGGGTTAATTCACCCCTCCACTTT	CASRSGVNSPLHF	TRBV6-5	TRBJ1-6	many	.
TGTGCCAGCAGCTTGCGACAGGGGCCCGGAAATACGCAGTATTTT	CASSLRQGPGNTQYF	TRBV5-4	TRBJ2-3	.	TRBD1
TGTGCCAGCAGTAGAGGACAGGGCCTCTACGAGCAGTACTTC	CASSRGQGLYEQYF	TRBV6-1	TRBJ2-7	many	TRBD1
TGTGCCAGCAGTTACTCGAAGGCGGGACAGGGCGGTGGCTACACCTTC	CASSYSKAGQGGGYTF	TRBV6-5	TRBJ1-2	few	TRBD1
TGTGCTAGGAGGGGGGGCATGAACACCGGGGAGCTGTTTTTT	CARRGGMNTGELFF	TRBV30	TRBJ2-2	many	.
TGCGCCAGCAGCCGGGACGGACAGGGGGACTACGAGCAGTACTTC	CASSRDGQGDYEQYF	TRBV4-3	TRBJ2-7	many	TRBD1
TGCGCCAGCAGCTGGGACGGACAGGGGGCTAACGAGCAGTACTTC	CASSWDGQGANEQYF	TRBV5-1	TRBJ2-7	many	TRBD1
TGTGCCTGGAGTGTATCGGCGGGAGGGCTTCCCCAGCAGTTCTTC	CAWSVSAGGLPQQFF	TRBV30	TRBJ2-1	.	TRBD2